The next 31 T cell receptor beta chains were all read from a single sample in a study of Tregs in tolerant kidney transplant recipients. TCRdb's copy holds only in-frame clones and misses some; the assay was immunoSEQ multiplex PCR. Among about 100,000 clones listed, approximately 93% were seen once. Specimen: CD4+ T cells from blood, collected before the transplant. These TCRs come from a human donor who received a combined kidney and bone marrow transplant.

The chain combines TRBV5-4 with TRBJ2-5, with D tentatively TRBD1 (6 bases). The V end lost 5 bases, the J end lost 5 bases, and 13 bases lay between the germline ends. The CDR3 is 13 amino acids. Germline-derived CDR1 and CDR2 are SGHNT and YYREEE (reference sequence). This CDR3 is CASSSDRRETQYF. In DNA, the CDR3 is TGTGCCAGCAGTTCGGACAGAAGGGAGACCCAGTACTTC. The full variable domain, rest sourced from reference TRBV5-4 and TRBJ2-5, is ETGVTQSPTHLIKTRGQQVTLRCSSQSGHNTVSWYQQALGQGPQFIFQYYREEENGRGNFPPRFSGLQFPNYSSELNVNALELDDSALYLCASSSDRRETQYFGPGTRLLVL.

V and J are TRBV11-3 and TRBJ2-7, with D maybe TRBD1 (6 bases). Trimming removed 5 bases from V and 0 bases from J, with 14 bases in between. CDR1 and CDR2 (germline): SGHNT, YENEEA. This CDR3 contains 15 residues. The CDR3 sequence is CASSQRDISSYEQYF. The CDR3 DNA reads TGTGCCAGCAGCCAACGGGACATTAGCTCCTACGAGCAGTACTTC.

The rearrangement joins TRBV28 to TRBJ2-3, with 9 bases matching TRBD1. The CDR3 covers 14 residues. J gave up 11 bases and V 6 bases, and 12 bases lay outside the gene matches. Germline lookup yields CDR1 MDHEN and CDR2 SYDVKM. The DNA of the CDR3 is TGTGCCAGCAGCCGAACAACGGGACAGGGTCTGCAGTATTTT. Its translation: CASSRTTGQGLQYF.

J is TRBJ1-6 and V is TRBV4-2; D uncertain. The length of the CDR3 is 16 residues. Germline-derived CDR1 and CDR2 are LGHNA and YNFKEQ. The V and J ends lost 4 bases and 6 bases respectively, with 16 bases between them. The CDR3 DNA follows: TGTGCCAGCAGCCGAGACGGGTCGGGGTCTAATTCACCCCTCCACTTT. This gives the protein CASSRDGSGSNSPLHF.

The J gene is TRBJ2-1, the V gene TRBV11-2; 9 bases agree with TRBD2. Trimming cost V 7 bases and J 2 bases; bases outside gene matches: 3. There are 14 residues in the CDR3. The germline CDR1 and CDR2 sequences are SGHAT and FQNNGV. The CDR3 region is CASTTSGAYNEQFF. DNA of the CDR3: TGTGCCAGCACGACTAGCGGAGCCTACAATGAGCAGTTCTTC.

The rearrangement joins TRBV2 to TRBJ1-1; tentative D call: TRBD1 (6 bases). This CDR3 has 16 amino acids. CDR1 and CDR2 from the germline V gene are SNHLY and FYNNEI. Trimming took 6 bases from V and 0 from J, leaving 17 bases between them. The CDR3 DNA sequence: TGTGCCAGCAGAGATGTGGGGGGGACAATGAACACTGAAGCTTTCTTT. Protein product: CASRDVGGTMNTEAFF.

The chain is built from TRBV7-3 and TRBJ2-3; 7 nucleotides line up with TRBD1. This CDR3 is 16 amino acids long. In germline, CDR1 is SGHTA, CDR2 FQGTGA. J gave up 5 bases and V 0 bases, and 8 bases lay outside the gene matches. The CDR3 loop is CASSLTPQGSRDTQYF. CDR3 DNA: TGTGCCAGCAGCTTAACTCCACAGGGGAGTAGAGATACGCAGTATTTT.

This rearrangement joins TRBV5-4 to TRBJ2-3, with 14 bases that match TRBD2. With 4 bases clipped from V and 3 bases from J, the junction kept 7 bases outside the gene matches. The CDR3 spans 17 residues. The germline V gene has CDR1 SGHNT and CDR2 YYREEE (reference sequence). As DNA, the CDR3 is TGTGCCAGCAGCGGCCGGAGACTAGCGGGGGGGACAGATACGCAGTATTTT. It is translated as CASSGRRLAGGTDTQYF.

The gene calls are TRBV9 and TRBJ2-5; 7 nucleotides align to TRBD2. The junction had 17 bases not matched to a gene; V was cut back by 0 bases and J by 3 bases. Germline V gene lookup returns CDR1 SGDLS and CDR2 YYNGEE. This CDR3 is 19 amino acids long. The DNA of the CDR3 is TGTGCCAGCAGCGTAGCTTCGGGTGGCGGGAGCCGCGAGAAAGAGACCCAGTACTTC. Translated, it gives CASSVASGGGSREKETQYF.

CDR3 residues: CASSLDRGETQYF. CDR3 nucleotide sequence: TGTGCCAGCAGTTTGGACAGGGGGGAGACCCAGTACTTC. The gene calls are TRBV6-6 and TRBJ2-5, with TRBD1 identical over 10 bases. V shed 4 bases and J 5 bases; nucleotides not matched to a gene: 1. The CDR3 has 13 residues. CDR1 is MNHNY, CDR2 SVGAGI, per germline (reference sequence).

V gene TRBV5-5 combines with J gene TRBJ1-2; tentative D call: TRBD1 (5 bases). Germline V lookup: CDR1 SGHKS, CDR2 YYEKEE (reference sequence). Trimming pared 0 bases from V and 4 bases from J, leaving 10 bases between. The CDR3 length is 14 residues. The CDR3 DNA reads as TGTGCCAGCAGCTTGGAACCGGGGGTCTATGGCTACACCTTC. This codes for CASSLEPGVYGYTF.

V usage is TRBV29-1 and J usage is TRBJ1-1, with a tentative D call TRBD1 (6 bases). CDR3 length: 14 amino acids. CDR1 and CDR2 (germline): SQVTM, ANQGSEA. V was trimmed by 4 bases and J by 0 bases, leaving 12 bases between them. The chain's CDR3 is CSVGDGQLNTEAFF. In DNA form, the CDR3 reads TGCAGCGTTGGCGACGGACAGCTGAACACTGAAGCTTTCTTT.

The gene calls are TRBV5-1 and TRBJ2-7; perhaps TRBD1 as D (7 bases). The CDR3 is 15 residues long. Germline CDR1 is SGHRS and CDR2 is YFSETQ. V lost 3 bases and J 3 bases, leaving 16 bases between the germline ends. DNA of the CDR3: TGCGCCAGCAGCTGGAGGGTGACAGGGAGCTACGAGCAGTACTTC. It translates to CASSWRVTGSYEQYF.

This sequence joins TRBV9 and TRBJ2-3; 11 nucleotides align to TRBD1. The CDR3 covers 15 residues. The junction had 6 bases not matched to a gene; V was cut back by 3 bases and J by 6 bases. Germline loops: CDR1 SGDLS, CDR2 YYNGEE. CDR3 region: CASSGWGQGVDTQYF. The CDR3 bases are TGTGCCAGCAGCGGATGGGGACAGGGGGTGGATACGCAGTATTTT.

This rearrangement joins TRBV30 to TRBJ2-7; 7 bases line up with TRBD1. CDR3 size: 14 residues. V trimming: 5 bases; J trimming: 3 bases; junction bases outside the gene matches: 10. Per germline, CDR1 GTSNPN and CDR2 SVGIG (reference sequence). Here the CDR3 DNA reads TGTGCCTGGCGACCGGGACAGTCCTACTACGAGCAGTACTTC. It yields the protein CAWRPGQSYYEQYF.

The V and J genes are TRBV11-3 and TRBJ2-1, with TRBD2 as a possible D gene (5 bases). V lost 3 bases and J lost 8, with 17 bases in between. Germline CDR1 and CDR2: SGHNT and YENEEA. This CDR3 spans 15 amino acids. DNA of the CDR3: TGTGCCAGCAGCTTTTCAGGACTCTTGAATGATGAGCAGTTCTTC. This translates into CASSFSGLLNDEQFF.

J is TRBJ2-6 and V is TRBV11-3, with D unclear. The CDR3 has 15 amino acids. Per the germline V gene, CDR1 is SGHNT and CDR2 is YENEEA. V was shortened by 4 bases and J by 0 bases, with 7 bases between the two germline ends. CDR3 DNA sequence: TGTGCCAGCAGCTCCTCCCGCTCTGGGGCCAACGTCCTGACTTTC. This sequence encodes CASSSSRSGANVLTF.

This rearrangement joins TRBV5-1 to TRBJ2-1; D is perhaps TRBD2 (5 bases). From germline, CDR1 is SGHRS and CDR2 YFSETQ. Deletions cut 2 bases from V and 9 bases from J, with 18 bases between. The CDR3 runs to 15 residues. The CDR3 spells CASSFWESASSEQFF. The CDR3 nucleotides read TGCGCCAGCAGCTTCTGGGAGTCCGCTTCGAGTGAGCAGTTCTTC. The variable domain in full, completed from reference TRBV5-1 and TRBJ2-1, reads KAGVTQTPRYLIKTRGQQVTLSCSPISGHRSVSWYQQTPGQGLQFLFEYFSETQRNKGNFPGRFSGRQFSNSRSEMNVSTLELGDSALYLCASSFWESASSEQFFGPGTRLTVL.

This sequence joins TRBV11-1 and TRBJ2-3; TRBD2 might be the D (6 bases). The germline gives CDR1 SGHAT, CDR2 FQDESV (reference sequence). V was cut by 4 bases and J by 8 bases, with 10 bases left in between. This CDR3 is built from 12 residues. CDR3 in DNA: TGTGCCAGCAGCTGGGGGGAAGCTACGCAGTATTTT. Amino acids: CASSWGEATQYF.

The chain has TRBV27 and TRBJ1-2; unclear D gene. Germline assignment: CDR1 MNHEY and CDR2 SMNVEV (reference sequence). The V end was cut by 6 bases, the J end by 3 bases, with 8 bases between. The CDR3 spans 12 residues. Here the CDR3 DNA reads TGTGCCAGCAGGAAAGAGGACTATGGCTACACCTTC. Translation gives CASRKEDYGYTF.

The chain combines TRBV30 with TRBJ2-2, with 8 bases lining up with TRBD1. There are 13 residues in the CDR3. Germline trimming cut 5 bases from V and 5 bases from J; bases unmatched to any gene: 4. The germline V gene encodes CDR1 GTSNPN and CDR2 SVGIG (reference sequence). The CDR3 region is CAWDRGWTGELFF. Here the CDR3 DNA reads TGTGCCTGGGACAGGGGATGGACCGGGGAGCTGTTTTTT.

DNA for the CDR3: TGCGCCAGCAGCTCCACCGTCGGCTATGGCTACACCTTC. Its translation: CASSSTVGYGYTF. The V call is TRBV5-1, the J call TRBJ1-2, with no clear D. V shed 3 bases and J shed 4 bases, with 10 bases lying between them. The length of the CDR3 is 13 residues. The V gene's germline CDR1 is SGHRS and CDR2 YFSETQ.

This clone was observed once. V and J are TRBV10-3 and TRBJ2-3, with 8 bases aligning to TRBD2. After removal of 4 bases from V and 2 bases from J, the junction contained 8 bases not matched to a gene. The germline gives CDR1 ENHRY, CDR2 SYGVKD. This CDR3 is built from 16 residues. The CDR3 loop reads CAISGARGLDTDTQYF. In DNA form, the CDR3 reads TGTGCCATCAGTGGGGCCCGGGGACTAGACACAGATACGCAGTATTTT.

This clone was counted between two and nine times. The junction departs from the called germline gene at one end, perhaps through a read error. The chain couples TRBV5-4 to TRBJ2-7, with 9 bases identical to TRBD1. Germline V gene lookup returns CDR1 SGHNT and CDR2 YYREEE (reference sequence). The CDR3 contains 12 residues. CDR3 residues: CASSLDRGEQYF. The CDR3 DNA reads as TGTGCCAGCAGTTTGGACAGGGGCGAGCAGTACTTC.

This chain connects TRBV7-8 to TRBJ2-4, with a tentative D call TRBD1 (5 bases). This CDR3 has 17 residues. CDR1 and CDR2 from the germline V gene are SGHVS and FQNEAQ. With 3 bases removed from V and 2 bases from J, the gap between germline ends came to 17 bases. The CDR3, as DNA: TGTGCCAGCAGCTTCGCAGGGCTGGGTTCTCCCAAAAACATTCAGTACTTC. It is translated as CASSFAGLGSPKNIQYF.

The chain recombines TRBV7-9 with TRBJ2-7; maybe TRBD2 (7 bases). This CDR3 has 12 amino acids. Per germline, CDR1 SEHNR and CDR2 FQNEAQ (reference sequence). V lost 6 bases to trimming and J lost 6 bases, with 12 bases between them. CDR3 loop: CASSSRGGEQYF. The CDR3 DNA follows: TGTGCCAGCAGTTCTAGGGGGGGCGAGCAGTACTTC. The whole variable domain, remainder taken from reference TRBV7-9 and TRBJ2-7, is DTGVSQNPRHKITKRGQNVTFRCDPISEHNRLYWYRQTLGQGPEFLTYFQNEAQLEKSRLLSDRFSAERPKGSFSTLEIQRTEQGDSAMYLCASSSRGGEQYFGPGTRLTVT.

V and J are TRBV4-3 and TRBJ2-7; the D gene is possibly TRBD2 (6 bases). V was pared by 1 base and J by 2 bases, with 12 bases between. The CDR3 is made up of 15 amino acids. Germline V gives CDR1 LGHNA, CDR2 YSLEER. CDR3 nucleotide sequence: TGCGCCAGCAGCCAAGGAACCCGGGAGACCTACGAGCAGTACTTC. Its protein product is CASSQGTRETYEQYF.

This chain connects TRBV4-2 to TRBJ2-5; weak D call: TRBD2 (5 bases). The J call may not be correct, given that the DNA end is closer to TRBJ2-7. The CDR3 is 15 residues long. CDR1 and CDR2 (germline): LGHNA, YNFKEQ. The CDR3 sequence is CASSQASGVSYEQYF. DNA of the CDR3: TGTGCCAGCAGCCAAGCCAGCGGAGTTTCCTACGAGCAGTACTTC.

The DNA for the CDR3 is TGTGCCAGCAGTGTAATATATTTGAGCACAGATACGCAGTATTTT. It is translated as CASSVIYLSTDTQYF. The chain joins TRBV6-1 to TRBJ2-3; no clear D. Germline CDR1 is MNHNS and CDR2 is SASEGT. The length of the CDR3 is 15 residues. Trimming left V 4 bases short and J 0 bases short, with 11 bases between.

The genes are TRBV7-3 and TRBJ2-3; the D gene is possibly TRBD2 (7 bases). The CDR3 extends over 17 amino acids. Trimming pared 1 base from V and 4 bases from J, leaving 18 bases between. Germline-derived CDR1 and CDR2 are SGHTA and FQGTGA. The CDR3 reads CASSLIGGAEWSDTQYF. For the CDR3, the DNA is TGTGCCAGCAGCTTAATAGGGGGGGCAGAATGGTCAGATACGCAGTATTTT. The full variable domain, rest sourced from reference TRBV7-3 and TRBJ2-3, is GAGVSQTPSNKVTEKGKYVELRCDPISGHTALYWYRQSLGQGPEFLIYFQGTGAADDSGLPNDRFFAVRPEGSVSTLKIQRTERGDSAVYLCASSLIGGAEWSDTQYFGPGTRLTVL.

The chain combines TRBV29-1 with TRBJ2-1; 9 bases fit TRBD2. The CDR3 extends over 15 amino acids. Per the germline V gene, CDR1 is SQVTM and CDR2 is ANQGSEA. V was clipped by 4 bases and J by 5 bases; unmatched bases: 9. The CDR3 coding sequence is TGCAGCGTTGTGGGCCTAGCGGGATGGAACAATGAGCAGTTCTTC. The encoded protein is CSVVGLAGWNNEQFF.